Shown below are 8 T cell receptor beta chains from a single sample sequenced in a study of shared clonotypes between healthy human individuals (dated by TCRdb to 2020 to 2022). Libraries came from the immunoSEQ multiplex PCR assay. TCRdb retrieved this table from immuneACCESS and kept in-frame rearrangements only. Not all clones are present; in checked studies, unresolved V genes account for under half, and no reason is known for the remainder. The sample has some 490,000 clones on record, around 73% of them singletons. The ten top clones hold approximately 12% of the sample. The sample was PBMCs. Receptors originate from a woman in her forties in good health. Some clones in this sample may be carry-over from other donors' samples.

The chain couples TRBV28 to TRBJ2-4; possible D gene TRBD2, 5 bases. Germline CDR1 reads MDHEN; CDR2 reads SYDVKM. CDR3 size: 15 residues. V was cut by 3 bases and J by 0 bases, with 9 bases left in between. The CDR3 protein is CASSLPEEAKNIQYF. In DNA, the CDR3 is TGTGCCAGCAGTTTGCCGGAGGAAGCCAAAAACATTCAGTACTTC. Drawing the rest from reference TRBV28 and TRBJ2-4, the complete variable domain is DVKVTQSSRYLVKRTGEKVFLECVQDMDHENMFWYRQDPGLGLRLIYFSYDVKMKEKGDIPEGYSVSREKKERFSLILESASTNQTSMYLCASSLPEEAKNIQYFGAGTRLSVL.

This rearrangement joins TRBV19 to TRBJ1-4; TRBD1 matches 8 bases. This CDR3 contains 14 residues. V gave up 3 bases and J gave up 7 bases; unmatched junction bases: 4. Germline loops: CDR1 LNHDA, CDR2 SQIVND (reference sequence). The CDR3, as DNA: TGTGCCAGTAGTATCCAGGGGGCTGCTGAAAAACTGTTTTTT. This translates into CASSIQGAAEKLFF.

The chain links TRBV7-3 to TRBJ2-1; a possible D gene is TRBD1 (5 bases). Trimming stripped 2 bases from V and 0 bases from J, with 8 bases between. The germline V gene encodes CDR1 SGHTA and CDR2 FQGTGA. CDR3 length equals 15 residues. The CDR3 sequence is CASSLAQGSYNEQFF. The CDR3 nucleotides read TGTGCCAGCAGCTTAGCGCAGGGCTCCTACAATGAGCAGTTCTTC.

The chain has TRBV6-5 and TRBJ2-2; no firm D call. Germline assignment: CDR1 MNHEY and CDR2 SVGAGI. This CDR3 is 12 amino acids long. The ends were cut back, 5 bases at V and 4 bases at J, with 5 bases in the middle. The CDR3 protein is CASSPTTGELFF. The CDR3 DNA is TGTGCCAGCAGTCCAACCACCGGGGAGCTGTTTTTT.

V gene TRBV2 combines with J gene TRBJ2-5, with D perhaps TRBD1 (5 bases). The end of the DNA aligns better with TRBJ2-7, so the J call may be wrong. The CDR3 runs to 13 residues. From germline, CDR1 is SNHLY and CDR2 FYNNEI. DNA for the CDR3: TGTGCCAGCAGAAGACAGTCAATAAACGAGCAGTACTTC. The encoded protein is CASRRQSINEQYF.

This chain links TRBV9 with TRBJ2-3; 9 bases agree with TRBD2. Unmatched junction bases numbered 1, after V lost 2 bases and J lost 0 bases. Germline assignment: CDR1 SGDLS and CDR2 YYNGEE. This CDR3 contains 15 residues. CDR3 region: CASSVSGRSTDTQYF. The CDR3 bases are TGTGCCAGCAGCGTGAGCGGGAGGAGCACAGATACGCAGTATTTT.

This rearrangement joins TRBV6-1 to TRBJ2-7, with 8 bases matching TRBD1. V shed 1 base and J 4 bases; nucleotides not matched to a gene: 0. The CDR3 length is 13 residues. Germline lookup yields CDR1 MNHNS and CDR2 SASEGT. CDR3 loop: CASSEGDRYEQYF. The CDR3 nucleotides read TGTGCCAGCAGTGAAGGGGACAGGTACGAGCAGTACTTC.

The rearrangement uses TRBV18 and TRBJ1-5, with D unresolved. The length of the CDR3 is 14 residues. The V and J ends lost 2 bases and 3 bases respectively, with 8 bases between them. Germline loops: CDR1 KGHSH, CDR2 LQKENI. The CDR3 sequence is CASSPGRPNQPQHF. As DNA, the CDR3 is TGTGCCAGCTCACCAGGGAGGCCCAATCAGCCCCAGCATTTT.